This T cell receptor (beta chain) was sequenced during a study of spatial heterogeneity in lung cancer. Background on the study: A consistent excess of beta-chain over alpha-chain sequences was detected. The library had UMIs, and each TCR and UMI pair averaged more than ten raw reads.

TCRdb passed the 5' RACE reads through MiXCR, listing each CDR3 protein once. The sample includes some 3,100 distinct CDR3 sequences, 4.5% to 5% of them seen just once. CDR1 and CDR2 (germline): SGHAT, FQNNGV. CDR3 length equals 17 residues. The ends lost 6 bases at V and 0 bases at J; junction bases unmatched: 10. Time point given: sample taken at primary tumor resection. From tumor, nontumor lung or frozen PBMC, whole RNA was taken unsorted for sequencing. By share, this clonotype counts as medium-sized. Sequenced here: normal lung tissue next to the tumor, sampled at surgery. This receptor was obtained from a male donor with early-stage non-small cell lung cancer. V is TRBV11-2 and J is TRBJ1-1, with 10 bases identical to TRBD1. This chain's CDR3 is CASRPGTGDPLNTEAFF. For the CDR3, the DNA is TGTGCCAGCAGGCCCGGGACAGGGGACCCCCTGAACACTGAAGCTTTCTTT.